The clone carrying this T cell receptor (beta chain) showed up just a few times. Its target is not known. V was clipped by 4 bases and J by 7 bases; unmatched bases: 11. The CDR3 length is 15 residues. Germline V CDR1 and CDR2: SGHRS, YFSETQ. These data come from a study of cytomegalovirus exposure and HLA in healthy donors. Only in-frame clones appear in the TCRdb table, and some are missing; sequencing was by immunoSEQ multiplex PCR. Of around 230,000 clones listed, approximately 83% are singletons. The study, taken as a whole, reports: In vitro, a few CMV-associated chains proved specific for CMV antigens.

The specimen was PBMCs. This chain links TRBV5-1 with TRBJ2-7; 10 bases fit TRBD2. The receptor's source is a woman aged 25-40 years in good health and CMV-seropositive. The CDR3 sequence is CASSVVLAGVGEQYF. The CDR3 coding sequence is TGCGCCAGCAGCGTGGTTCTAGCGGGAGTAGGTGAGCAGTACTTC.